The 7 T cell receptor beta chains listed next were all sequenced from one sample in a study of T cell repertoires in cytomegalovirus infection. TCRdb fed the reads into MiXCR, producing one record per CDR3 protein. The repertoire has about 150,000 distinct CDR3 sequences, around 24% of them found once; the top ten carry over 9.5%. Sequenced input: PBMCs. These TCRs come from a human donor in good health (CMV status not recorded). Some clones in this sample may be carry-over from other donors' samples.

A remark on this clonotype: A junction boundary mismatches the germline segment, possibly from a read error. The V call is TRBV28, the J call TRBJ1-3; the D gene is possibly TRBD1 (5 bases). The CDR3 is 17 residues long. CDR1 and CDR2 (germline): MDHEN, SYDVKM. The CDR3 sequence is CASSLSGRGLTGNTIYF. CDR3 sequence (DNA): TGTGCCAGCAGTTTGAGCGGACGGGGCCTCACTGGGAACACCATATATTTT.

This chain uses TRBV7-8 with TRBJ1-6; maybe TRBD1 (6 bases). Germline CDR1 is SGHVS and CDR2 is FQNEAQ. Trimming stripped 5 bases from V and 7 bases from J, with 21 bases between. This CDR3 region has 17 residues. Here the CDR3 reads CASSLTGPGLGNSPLHF. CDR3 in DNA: TGTGCCAGCAGCCTTACAGGGCCCGGCCTGGGGAATTCACCCCTCCACTTT.

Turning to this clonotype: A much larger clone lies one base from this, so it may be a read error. The CDR3 DNA reads as TGTGCCAGCAGCTTAGGTATCGGGAGAGACTACGAGCAGTACTTC. It is translated as CASSLGIGRDYEQYF. The chain couples TRBV7-2 to TRBJ2-7; possibly TRBD2 for D (6 bases). The CDR3 sequence is 15 residues long. V lost 1 base, J lost 3 bases, and 13 bases lay in between. Per germline, CDR1 SGHTA and CDR2 FQGNSA. Full variable domain (remainder filled in from reference TRBV7-2 and TRBJ2-7): GAGVSQSPSNKVTEKGKDVELRCDPISGHTALYWYRQSLGQGLEFLIYFQGNSAPDKSGLPSDRFSAERTGGSVSTLTIQRTQQEDSAVYLCASSLGIGRDYEQYFGPGTRLTVT.

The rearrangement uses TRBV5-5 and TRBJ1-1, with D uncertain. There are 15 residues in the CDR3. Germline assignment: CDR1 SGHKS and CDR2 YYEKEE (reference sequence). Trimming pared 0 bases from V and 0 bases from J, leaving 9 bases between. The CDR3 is CASSLVGLVNTEAFF. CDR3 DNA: TGTGCCAGCAGCTTGGTAGGGTTGGTGAACACTGAAGCTTTCTTT.

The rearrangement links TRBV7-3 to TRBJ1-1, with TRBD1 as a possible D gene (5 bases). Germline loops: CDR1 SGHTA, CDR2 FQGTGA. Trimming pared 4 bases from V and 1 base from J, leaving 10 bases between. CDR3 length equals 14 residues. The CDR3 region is CASSYNTGNTEAFF. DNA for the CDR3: TGTGCCAGCAGCTATAACACAGGGAACACTGAAGCTTTCTTT.

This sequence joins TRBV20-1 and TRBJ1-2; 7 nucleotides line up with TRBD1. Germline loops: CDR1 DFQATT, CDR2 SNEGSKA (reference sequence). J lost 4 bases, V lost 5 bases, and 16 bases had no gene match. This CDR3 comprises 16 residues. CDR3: CSALQDDTGELYGYTF. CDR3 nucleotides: TGCAGTGCTCTCCAGGACGATACAGGGGAACTCTATGGCTACACCTTC.

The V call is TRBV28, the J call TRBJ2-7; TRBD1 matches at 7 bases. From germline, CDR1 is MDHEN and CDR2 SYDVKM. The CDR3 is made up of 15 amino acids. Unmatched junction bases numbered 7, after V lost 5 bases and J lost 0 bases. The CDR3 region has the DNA TGTGCCAGCAGTCTATCGAAGGGGGCCTCCTACGAGCAGTACTTC. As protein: CASSLSKGASYEQYF.